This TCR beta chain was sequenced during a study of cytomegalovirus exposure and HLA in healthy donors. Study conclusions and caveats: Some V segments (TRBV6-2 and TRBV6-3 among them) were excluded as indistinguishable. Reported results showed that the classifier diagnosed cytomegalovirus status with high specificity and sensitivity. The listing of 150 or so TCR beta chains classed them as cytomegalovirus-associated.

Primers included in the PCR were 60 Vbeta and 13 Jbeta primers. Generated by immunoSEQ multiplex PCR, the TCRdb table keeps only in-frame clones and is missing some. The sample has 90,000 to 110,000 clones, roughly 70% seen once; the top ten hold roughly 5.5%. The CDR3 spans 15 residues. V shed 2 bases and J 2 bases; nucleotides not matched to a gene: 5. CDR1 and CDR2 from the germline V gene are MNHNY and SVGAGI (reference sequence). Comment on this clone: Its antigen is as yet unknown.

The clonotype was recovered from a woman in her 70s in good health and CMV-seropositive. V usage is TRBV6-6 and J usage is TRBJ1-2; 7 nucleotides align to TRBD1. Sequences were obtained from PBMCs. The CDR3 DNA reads TGTGCCAGCAGTTACCCGGGACAGACAAACTATGGCTACACCTTC. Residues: CASSYPGQTNYGYTF.